Below are 13 T cell receptor beta chains sequenced from a single sample in a study of response to subunit inactivated influenza vaccine. TCRdb independently ran MiXCR on the RT-PCR reads; one entry per CDR3 protein. The sample lists hundreds of thousands of distinct CDR3 sequences; roughly 20% were seen once. Sample: PBMCs from blood, taken roughly 5 days after vaccination. These receptors were obtained from a man aged 45 to 65 who received an inactivated influenza vaccine.

This clonotype occurred a few times. The rearrangement links TRBV20-1 to TRBJ2-7, with 8 bases that match TRBD2. CDR1 and CDR2 (germline): DFQATT, SNEGSKA (reference sequence). The ends lost 6 bases at V and 1 base at J; junction bases unmatched: 14. The CDR3 runs 16 residues. The CDR3 bases are TGCAGTGCGCCTACTAGCGGAGGCCCCTATTCCTACGAGCAGTACTTC. It translates to CSAPTSGGPYSYEQYF.

Only one count was recorded for this clonotype. The chain combines TRBV5-5 with TRBJ2-5; TRBD1 aligns across 7 bases. The CDR3 loop spans 14 amino acids. Germline CDR1 is SGHKS and CDR2 is YYEKEE (reference sequence). Trimming removed 4 bases from V and 4 bases from J; junction bases left unmatched: 7. The DNA for the CDR3 is TGTGCCAGCAGCGGCGACAGGGTGATAGAGACCCAGTACTTC. As protein: CASSGDRVIETQYF.

This clonotype was seen only a few times. The chain couples TRBV2 to TRBJ2-2; D is unresolved. Trimming took off 8 bases at V and 3 bases at J, with 7 bases between the two ends. There are 12 residues in the CDR3. The V gene's germline CDR1 is SNHLY and CDR2 FYNNEI. CDR3 in amino acids: CASDGDTGELFF. CDR3 in DNA: TGTGCCAGCGATGGGGACACCGGGGAGCTGTTTTTT.

This clonotype has a handful of counts. The V and J genes are TRBV20-1 and TRBJ2-7; TRBD1 agrees at 11 bases. Germline V gene sequence: CDR1 DFQATT, CDR2 SNEGSKA (reference sequence). V shed 1 base and J 6 bases; nucleotides not matched to a gene: 5. This CDR3 is built from 14 residues. DNA for the CDR3: TGCAGTGCTAGAGCCGGGACAGGGGGGAGCGAGCAGTACTTC. It codes for CSARAGTGGSEQYF.

The chain uses TRBV5-6 and TRBJ2-2, with TRBD2 matching 8 bases. CDR1 and CDR2 (germline): SGHDT, YYEEEE. CDR3 size: 17 residues. V was clipped by 0 bases and J by 6 bases; unmatched bases: 10. The CDR3 here is CASSLERGRNRAGELFF. Written as DNA, the CDR3 is TGTGCCAGCAGCTTGGAGCGGGGGCGGAACAGGGCCGGGGAGCTGTTTTTT.

This clonotype was counted only a few times. The chain links TRBV7-2 to TRBJ2-5, with D hard to call. Germline assignment: CDR1 SGHTA and CDR2 FQGNSA. Between the trimmed V and J ends, which lost 4 bases and 5 bases, there was a span of 14 bases. The CDR3 covers 14 residues. For the CDR3, the DNA is TGTGCCAGCAGCTCTGCATTAGGTCTCGAGACCCAGTACTTC. Translation gives CASSSALGLETQYF.

The chain carries TRBV11-2 and TRBJ1-2; maybe TRBD1 (6 bases). This CDR3 is 13 amino acids long. V gave up 4 bases and J gave up 7 bases, with 13 bases separating them. CDR1 SGHAT and CDR2 FQNNGV come from the germline V gene. The CDR3 sequence: CASSYAGAGGYTF. The CDR3, as DNA: TGTGCCAGCAGCTACGCAGGGGCGGGTGGCTACACCTTC.

CDR3 bases: TGTGCCAGCAGATACAGGGACGCGAACACCGGGGAGCTGTTTTTT. Translation: CASRYRDANTGELFF. V and J are TRBV2 and TRBJ2-2; D possibly corresponds to TRBD1 (6 bases). CDR1 SNHLY and CDR2 FYNNEI come from the germline V gene. V was shortened by 6 bases and J by 0 bases, with 11 bases between the two germline ends. The CDR3 has 15 amino acids. The full variable domain, completed using reference TRBV2 and TRBJ2-2, is EPEVTQTPSHQVTQMGQEVILRCVPISNHLYFYWYRQILGQKVEFLVSFYNNEISEKSEIFDDQFSVERPDGSNFTLKIRSTKLEDSAMYFCASRYRDANTGELFFGEGSRLTVL.

The chain combines TRBV9 with TRBJ2-5; a weak D match, TRBD2 (6 bases). V lost 3 bases to trimming and J lost 0 bases, with 9 bases between them. The germline gives CDR1 SGDLS, CDR2 YYNGEE. The CDR3 has 14 residues. DNA for the CDR3: TGTGCCAGCAGCGGAGGGACTCACCAAGAGACCCAGTACTTC. Translation gives CASSGGTHQETQYF. The full variable domain, rest sourced from reference TRBV9 and TRBJ2-5, is DSGVTQTPKHLITATGQRVTLRCSPRSGDLSVYWYQQSLDQGLQFLIQYYNGEERAKGNILERFSAQQFPDLHSELNLSSLELGDSALYFCASSGGTHQETQYFGPGTRLLVL.

The chain uses TRBV6-2 or TRBV6-3 and TRBJ2-1; D remains ambiguous. Germline values: CDR1 MNHEY, CDR2 SVGEGT. The CDR3 sequence is 15 residues long. Trimming cost V 3 bases and J 6 bases, with 15 bases left between them. The DNA for the CDR3 is TGTGCCAGCAGTTATTGGGAAATGGTAGTCAATGAGCAGTTCTTC. Amino acids: CASSYWEMVVNEQFF.

V and J are TRBV28 and TRBJ2-2, with TRBD1 matching over 7 bases. The V and J ends lost 4 bases and 3 bases, in that order; junction bases with no gene match: 8. This CDR3 spans 16 amino acids. Germline V lookup: CDR1 MDHEN, CDR2 SYDVKM. The CDR3 bases are TGTGCCAGCAGTTCGATCAGGCAGGGGGACACCGGGGAGCTGTTTTTT. This codes for CASSSIRQGDTGELFF. The full variable domain, with the rest looked up from reference TRBV28 and TRBJ2-2, is DVKVTQSSRYLVKRTGEKVFLECVQDMDHENMFWYRQDPGLGLRLIYFSYDVKMKEKGDIPEGYSVSREKKERFSLILESASTNQTSMYLCASSSIRQGDTGELFFGEGSRLTVL.

This clonotype was found once. The chain uses TRBV6-5 and TRBJ1-1, with TRBD1 as a possible D gene (6 bases). CDR1 and CDR2 from the germline V gene are MNHEY and SVGAGI. Trimming left V 8 bases short and J 0 bases short, with 13 bases between. This CDR3 spans 14 amino acids. The CDR3 region is CASGLQGLNTEAFF. CDR3 DNA: TGTGCCAGCGGGTTACAGGGTTTGAACACTGAAGCTTTCTTT.

This rearrangement joins TRBV27 to TRBJ2-1, with no clear D. V was trimmed by 0 bases and J by 6 bases, leaving 6 bases between them. There are 13 residues in the CDR3. Germline V lookup: CDR1 MNHEY, CDR2 SMNVEV (reference sequence). The CDR3 nucleotides read TGTGCCAGCAGTTTATCCGTAATCAATGAGCAGTTCTTC. Its protein is CASSLSVINEQFF.